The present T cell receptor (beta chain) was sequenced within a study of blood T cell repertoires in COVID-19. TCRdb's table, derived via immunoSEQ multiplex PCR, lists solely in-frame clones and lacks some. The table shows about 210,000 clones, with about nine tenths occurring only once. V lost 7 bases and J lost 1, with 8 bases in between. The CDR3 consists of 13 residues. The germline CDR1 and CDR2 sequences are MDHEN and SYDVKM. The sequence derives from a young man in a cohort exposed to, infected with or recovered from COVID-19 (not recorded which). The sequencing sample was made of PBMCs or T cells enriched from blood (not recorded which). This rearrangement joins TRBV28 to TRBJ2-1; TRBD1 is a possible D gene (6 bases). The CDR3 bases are TGTGCCAGCATTCAGGGGTCCTACAATGAGCAGTTCTTC. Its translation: CASIQGSYNEQFF. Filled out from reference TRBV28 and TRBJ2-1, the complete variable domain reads DVKVTQSSRYLVKRTGEKVFLECVQDMDHENMFWYRQDPGLGLRLIYFSYDVKMKEKGDIPEGYSVSREKKERFSLILESASTNQTSMYLCASIQGSYNEQFFGPGTRLTVL.